This TCR beta chain was retrieved from a study of control samples from healthy donors and cancer patients. TCRdb keeps only in-frame clones here, not all; method: immunoSEQ multiplex PCR. Of around 84,000 clones in the sample, 90% to 95% were seen once. The CDR3 spans 15 residues. The V and J ends lost 4 bases and 0 bases, in that order; junction bases with no gene match: 2. CDR1 and CDR2 from the germline V gene are SGHTA and FQGNSA. The TCR sequence derives from a young man in good health. Sequencing input: blood. The chain recombines TRBV7-2 with TRBJ2-2; 7 bases are a match to TRBD1. The CDR3 here is CASSSGTANTGELFF. The CDR3 nucleotides are TGTGCCAGCAGCTCGGGGACAGCGAACACCGGGGAGCTGTTTTTT.